This T cell receptor beta chain was captured in a study of T cell responses to AZD1222 COVID-19 vaccine. Study-wide points: Repertoire collection took place solely once the T cell response had peaked. An increase in Spike-specific TCR breadth and depth was observed after two AZD1222 doses. Vaccine-related CD4 TCRs covered spike, predominating at 160-218 and 743-854. Close to half of all spike-specific TCRs reportedly target regions of the variants that are unmutated.

The CDR3 has 15 amino acids. Germline V gives CDR1 KGHSH, CDR2 LQKENI. The V end lost 3 bases, the J end lost 6 bases, and 17 bases lay between the germline ends. Generated by immunoSEQ multiplex PCR, the TCRdb table keeps only in-frame clones and is missing some. Counted here are 86,000 or so clones, around nine tenths occurring once; the ten biggest clones make up 2.5% to 3.5%. Note on this clone: No antigen is known for it.

The sample here was peripheral blood, taken on day 0 of AZD1222 vaccination. The TCR originated in an adult in good health. V and J are TRBV18 and TRBJ1-2, with D unresolved. CDR3 DNA sequence: TGTGCCAGCTCACCCCCCGTAATCCGGGTAAATGGCTACACCTTC. Translated, it gives CASSPPVIRVNGYTF.